These 2 T cell receptor beta chains came from one sample sequenced in a study of CD8 T cells in ankylosing spondylitis. Study-level findings and limits: Seemingly distinctive of ankylosing spondylitis blood was a TCR beta motif formed by eight highly homologous variants.

TCRdb reprocessed the 5' RACE reads with MiXCR, giving one entry per CDR3 protein. Of 200,000 to 250,000 distinct CDR3 sequences in the sample, around 7.9% were seen once. The antigens these receptors bind are not known. Specimen: blood, either unsorted or a sorted T cell fraction (not recorded which). These receptors all stem from a male donor with ankylosing spondylitis.

This clonotype was seen at least ten times. The chain joins TRBV4-2 to TRBJ2-3; D not certain. Per germline, CDR1 LGHNA and CDR2 YNFKEQ. The germline V and J ends were trimmed by 2 bases and 0 bases, with 12 bases remaining between them. The CDR3 is made up of 16 amino acids. The chain's CDR3 is CASSQNPLGSTDTQYF. DNA for the CDR3: TGTGCCAGCAGCCAAAATCCCCTAGGTAGCACAGATACGCAGTATTTT.

The rearrangement uses TRBV20-1 and TRBJ2-1; 8 positions match TRBD2. J was trimmed by 5 bases and V by 5 bases; bases with no gene match: 11. This CDR3 region has 15 residues. From germline, CDR1 is DFQATT and CDR2 SNEGSKA (reference sequence). CDR3 protein: CSAVALSGSNNEQFF. Here the CDR3 DNA reads TGCAGTGCTGTCGCTCTAAGCGGGAGTAACAATGAGCAGTTCTTC.